A selection of T cell receptor beta chains follows, all from one sample in a study of a mutant IDH1 vaccine in newly diagnosed glioma. These TCRs are of unknown antigen specificity. Assay used: immunoSEQ multiplex PCR; TCRdb lists only in-frame clones, some missing. The repertoire holds about 60,000 clones, with roughly 87% as singletons. The specimen comprised PBMCs, sampled from a glioma patient whose treatment included an IDH1 peptide vaccine. The receptor source for this set is a woman in her forties or fifties with glioma. The CDR3 runs from the conserved cysteine through the conserved F or W. The D gene is left open where the match is weak. Only some rows state a clone size, as once, few, many or a class for expanded clones.

>TRBV6-4|TRBJ2-1|TRBD2|medium-sized
CASSDSSGGNEQFF
TGTGCCAGCAGTGACTCTAGCGGGGGCAATGAGCAGTTCTTC
>TRBV6-1|TRBJ1-2|TRBD1|once
CASSEVGTALGLGYTF
TGTGCCAGCAGTGAAGTGGGGACAGCCTTAGGTCTGGGCTACACCTTC
>TRBV5-8|TRBJ1-1|TRBD1|NA
CASSLARGPRGDTEAFF
TGTGCCAGCAGCTTGGCCAGGGGGCCCCGCGGGGACACTGAAGCTTTCTTT
>TRBV13|TRBJ2-3|TRBD2|NA
CASSLIAGGFTDTQYF
TGTGCCAGCAGCTTAATAGCGGGGGGATTCACAGATACGCAGTATTTT
>TRBV9|TRBJ1-1|TRBD1|NA
CASSEGQGEAFF
TGTGCCAGCAGCGAGGGACAGGGTGAAGCTTTCTTT
>TRBV6-6|TRBJ2-7|NA|NA
CASSYGGSYEQYF
TGTGCCAGCAGTTACGGGGGATCCTACGAGCAGTACTTC
>TRBV7-9|TRBJ2-2|NA|NA
CASSRTANTGELFF
TGTGCCAGCAGCCGGACAGCGAACACCGGGGAGCTGTTTTTT
>TRBV10-3|TRBJ2-5|NA|NA
CAISEVGRDFETQYF
TGTGCCATCAGTGAGGTTGGCAGGGACTTTGAGACCCAGTACTTC
>TRBV7-2|TRBJ2-5|NA|NA
CASSFPDRVYDQYF
TGTGCCAGCAGCTTCCCGGACCGGGTTTATGACCAGTACTTC
>TRBV10-1|TRBJ2-3|NA|once
CASSTDSTDTQYF
TGCGCCAGCAGTACGGACAGCACAGATACGCAGTATTTT
>TRBV7-2|TRBJ2-7|NA|NA
CASSSIGEQYF
TGTGCCAGCAGCTCCATTGGGGAGCAGTACTTC
>TRBV7-8|TRBJ1-2|NA|NA
CASSLVGLSGAAGNYGYTF
TGTGCCAGCAGCTTAGTGGGTTTAAGTGGAGCCGCCGGGAACTATGGCTACACCTTC
>TRBV6-6|TRBJ2-1|NA|NA
CASSYVTGWTHNEQFF
TGTGCCAGCAGTTACGTTACTGGATGGACACACAATGAGCAGTTCTTC
>TRBV19|TRBJ2-7|TRBD2|NA
CASSLAATSYEQYF
TGTGCCAGTAGCCTAGCGGCTACCTCCTACGAGCAGTACTTC
>TRBV5-4|TRBJ2-2|TRBD2|NA
CASSLGESGGAGELFF
TGTGCCAGCAGCTTGGGCGAAAGCGGGGGGGCCGGGGAGCTGTTTTTT
>TRBV30|TRBJ2-7|NA|NA
CAWSAYLALNSYEQYF
TGTGCCTGGAGTGCCTATCTAGCTCTAAACTCCTACGAGCAGTACTTC
>TRBV9|TRBJ2-3|NA|once
CASSAGLTTDTQYF
TGTGCCAGCAGCGCGGGACTGACCACAGATACGCAGTATTTT
>TRBV7-9|TRBJ2-1|NA|NA
CASSFGARRGYNEQFF
TGTGCCAGCAGCTTCGGGGCCAGGAGGGGGTACAATGAGCAGTTCTTC
>TRBV9|TRBJ1-1|NA|few
CASSVAPGGTEAFF
TGTGCCAGCAGCGTAGCTCCAGGAGGGACTGAAGCTTTCTTT
>TRBV6-5|TRBJ2-5|NA|NA
CASSYSGADEETQYF
TGTGCCAGCAGTTACTCGGGAGCAGATGAAGAGACCCAGTACTTC
>TRBV9|TRBJ2-5|NA|NA
CASSVATGVRETQYF
TGTGCCAGCAGCGTAGCTACGGGGGTTAGGGAGACCCAGTACTTC
>TRBV4-1|TRBJ1-6|TRBD1|NA
CASSQTDRGDNSPLHF
TGCGCCAGCAGCCAAACCGACAGGGGCGATAATTCACCCCTCCACTTT
>TRBV13|TRBJ1-1|NA|NA
CASSLGRRGAEAFF
TGTGCCAGCAGCTTAGGCAGGAGGGGGGCTGAAGCTTTCTTT
>TRBV27|TRBJ1-5|NA|NA
CASSFQGSNQPQHF
TGTGCCAGCAGTTTCCAAGGGAGCAATCAGCCCCAGCATTTT
>TRBV27|TRBJ2-5|TRBD1|NA
CASSQWTGGYQETQYF
TGTGCCAGCAGCCAGTGGACAGGGGGATACCAAGAGACCCAGTACTTC
>TRBV2|TRBJ2-2|TRBD1|once
CASSGPTGMTGELFF
TGTGCCAGCAGTGGACCGACAGGGATGACCGGGGAGCTGTTTTTT
>TRBV29-1|TRBJ1-1|NA|few
CSVGGGSITEAFF
TGCAGCGTTGGTGGGGGTTCGATCACTGAAGCTTTCTTT
>TRBV5-1|TRBJ2-2|NA|NA
CASSLQTANTGELFF
TGCGCCAGCAGCTTACAGACAGCGAACACCGGGGAGCTGTTTTTT
>TRBV5-1|TRBJ1-6|TRBD1|NA
CASNPGDRRGRSPLHF
TGCGCCAGCAACCCCGGGGACAGGAGAGGGAGGTCACCCCTCCACTTT
>TRBV7-2|TRBJ1-3|NA|NA
CASSLGARDFYF
TGTGCCAGCAGCTTAGGGGCCCGGGATTTTTATTTT
>TRBV10-3|TRBJ2-1|NA|NA
CAISESTGGNEQFF
TGTGCCATCAGTGAGTCAACCGGGGGCAATGAGCAGTTCTTC
>TRBV6-4|TRBJ1-2|NA|NA
CASSGRGGGYGYTF
TGTGCCAGCAGTGGGCGGGGCGGGGGCTATGGCTACACCTTC
>TRBV28|TRBJ1-1|NA|NA
CASSLTVVAAFF
TGTGCCAGCAGTTTGACGGTGGTTGCTGCTTTCTTT
>TRBV30|TRBJ1-5|TRBD1|few
CAWSGDSSNQPQHF
TGTGCCTGGAGTGGGGACAGTAGCAATCAGCCCCAGCATTTT
>TRBV11-2|TRBJ1-1|NA|NA
CASSLFGVMNTEAFF
TGTGCCAGCAGCTTATTCGGGGTCATGAACACTGAAGCTTTCTTT
>TRBV5-1|TRBJ1-2|TRBD1|few
CASSFLIPGQGAAGYTF
TGCGCCAGCAGCTTTTTAATTCCGGGACAGGGGGCCGCTGGCTACACCTTC
>TRBV28|TRBJ2-7|TRBD1|NA
CASSMGTATGEKYF
TGTGCCAGCAGTATGGGGACAGCGACCGGGGAGAAGTACTTC
>TRBV11-2|TRBJ2-2|NA|NA
CASSLAGTSVGELFF
TGTGCCAGCAGCTTAGCCGGAACCAGTGTCGGGGAGCTGTTTTTT
>TRBV7-2|TRBJ2-1|NA|NA
CASIGERLYNEQFF
TGTGCCAGCATTGGGGAGCGGCTTTACAATGAGCAGTTCTTC
>TRBV9|TRBJ1-2|NA|NA
CASSGPGMAGYTF
TGTGCCAGCAGCGGCCCTGGGATGGCTGGCTACACCTTC
>TRBV6-5|TRBJ2-7|NA|NA
CASSYGGSSSYEQYF
TGTGCCAGCAGTTACGGGGGCAGCAGCTCCTACGAGCAGTACTTC
>TRBV7-6|TRBJ1-4|TRBD1|NA
CASSSLTGGREKLFF
TGTGCCAGCAGCTCTCTGACAGGGGGACGCGAAAAACTGTTTTTT
>TRBV5-1|TRBJ2-2|TRBD2|NA
CASRREAGGPINTGELFF
TGCGCCAGCAGGCGCGAGGCGGGGGGGCCAATTAACACCGGGGAGCTGTTTTTT
>TRBV5-4|TRBJ2-7|NA|NA
CASSLFNGGGYEQYF
TGTGCCAGCAGCCTATTCAACGGGGGCGGCTACGAGCAGTACTTC
>TRBV6-1|TRBJ1-1|NA|NA
CASSEWEGTEAFF
TGTGCCAGCAGTGAATGGGAAGGCACTGAAGCTTTCTTT